Each of the 3 T cell receptor beta chains below was sequenced from the same sample in a study of CD8+ T cells in alopecia areata. Treatment of the sample: oral pan-JAK inhibitor, 5-10 mg twice daily. It was cDNA, reverse transcribed from extracted RNA, that served as the sequencing template. TCRdb's table, derived via immunoSEQ multiplex PCR, lists solely in-frame clones and lacks some. Here the sample spans about 190,000 clones, roughly three fifths being singletons. Sample: CD4+ T cells sorted from blood, taken at week 4, from a patient treated with tofacitinib. Every receptor here comes from a human donor with alopecia areata.

The genes are TRBV28 and TRBJ2-4; 8 bases are shared with TRBD2. Trimming removed 8 bases from V and 4 bases from J; junction bases left unmatched: 10. The germline V gene has CDR1 MDHEN and CDR2 SYDVKM. This CDR3 spans 15 amino acids. The CDR3 region has the DNA TGTGCCAGCGGATTTCAGGGACTAGGGAAAAACATTCAGTACTTC. Encoded protein: CASGFQGLGKNIQYF.

This clone was observed a few times. This chain uses TRBV4-2 with TRBJ2-1, with TRBD2 identical over 8 bases. From germline, CDR1 is LGHNA and CDR2 YNFKEQ. The junction had 14 bases not matched to a gene; V was cut back by 3 bases and J by 7 bases. CDR3 length: 17 amino acids. The CDR3 here is CASSHLPRQRERNEQFF. The CDR3 coding sequence is TGTGCCAGCAGCCACCTTCCTAGGCAGCGGGAGAGGAATGAGCAGTTCTTC.

The CDR3 region is CASSRAANEKLFF. DNA of the CDR3: TGTGCCAGCAGTAGGGCCGCTAATGAAAAACTGTTTTTT. J is TRBJ1-4 and V is TRBV27; D gene ambiguous. Trimming removed 5 bases at V and 3 bases at J, with 7 bases between. Germline CDR1 is MNHEY and CDR2 is SMNVEV (reference sequence). The CDR3 is made up of 13 amino acids.